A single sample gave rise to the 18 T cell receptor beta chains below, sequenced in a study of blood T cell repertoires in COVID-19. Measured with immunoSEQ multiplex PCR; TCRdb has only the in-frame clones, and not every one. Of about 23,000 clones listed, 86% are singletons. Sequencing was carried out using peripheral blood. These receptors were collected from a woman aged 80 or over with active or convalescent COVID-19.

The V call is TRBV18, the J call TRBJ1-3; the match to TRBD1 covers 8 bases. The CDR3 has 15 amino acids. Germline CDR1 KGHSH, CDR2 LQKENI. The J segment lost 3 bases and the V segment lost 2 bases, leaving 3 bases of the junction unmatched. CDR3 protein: CASSPRGQDGNTIYF. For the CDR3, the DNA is TGTGCCAGCTCACCAAGGGGACAGGATGGAAACACCATATATTTT.

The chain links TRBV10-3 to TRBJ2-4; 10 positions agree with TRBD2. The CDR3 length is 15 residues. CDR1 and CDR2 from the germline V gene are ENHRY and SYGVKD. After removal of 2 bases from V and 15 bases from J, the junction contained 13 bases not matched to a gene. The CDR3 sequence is CAISESASGGHPRYF. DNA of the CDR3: TGTGCCATCAGTGAGAGCGCTAGCGGGGGCCACCCCAGGTACTTC.

The chain's CDR3 is CAISVRTNYGYTF. The DNA for the CDR3 is TGTGCCATCAGTGTTAGAACTAACTATGGCTACACCTTC. The chain has TRBV10-3 and TRBJ1-2, with D hard to call. Germline values: CDR1 ENHRY, CDR2 SYGVKD. This CDR3 region has 13 residues. The germline V and J ends were trimmed by 4 bases and 0 bases, with 6 bases remaining between them.

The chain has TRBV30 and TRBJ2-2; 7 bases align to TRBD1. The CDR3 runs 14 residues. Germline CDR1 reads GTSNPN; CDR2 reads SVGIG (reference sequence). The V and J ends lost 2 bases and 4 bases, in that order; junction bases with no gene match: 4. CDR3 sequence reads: CAWSLGQPTGELFF. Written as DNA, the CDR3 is TGTGCCTGGAGTCTGGGACAGCCCACCGGGGAGCTGTTTTTT.

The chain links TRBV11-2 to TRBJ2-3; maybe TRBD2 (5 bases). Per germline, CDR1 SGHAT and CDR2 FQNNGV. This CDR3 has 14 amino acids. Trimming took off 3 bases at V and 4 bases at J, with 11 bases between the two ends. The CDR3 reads CASSLWEKPDTQYF. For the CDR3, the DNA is TGTGCCAGCAGCTTGTGGGAGAAGCCAGATACGCAGTATTTT.

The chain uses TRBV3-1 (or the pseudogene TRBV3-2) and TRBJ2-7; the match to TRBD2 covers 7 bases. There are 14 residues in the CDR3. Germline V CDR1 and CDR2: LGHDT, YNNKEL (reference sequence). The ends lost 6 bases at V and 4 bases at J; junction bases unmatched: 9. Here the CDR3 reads CASRGSGGGYEQYF. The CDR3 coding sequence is TGTGCCAGCAGAGGGTCGGGAGGAGGGTACGAGCAGTACTTC.

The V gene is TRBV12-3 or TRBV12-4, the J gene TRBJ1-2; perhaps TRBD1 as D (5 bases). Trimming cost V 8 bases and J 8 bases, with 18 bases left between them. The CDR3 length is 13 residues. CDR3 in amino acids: CASSPVKGRGYTF. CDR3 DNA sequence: TGTGCCAGCTCCCCCGTTAAGGGGCGAGGCTACACCTTC.

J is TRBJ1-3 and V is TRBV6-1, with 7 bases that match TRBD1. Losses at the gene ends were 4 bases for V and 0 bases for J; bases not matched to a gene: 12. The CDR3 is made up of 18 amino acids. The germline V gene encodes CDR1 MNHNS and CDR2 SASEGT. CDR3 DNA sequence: TGTGCCAGCAGTGCTTACCCCGGGGGACAGTACTCTGGAAACACCATATATTTT. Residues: CASSAYPGGQYSGNTIYF.

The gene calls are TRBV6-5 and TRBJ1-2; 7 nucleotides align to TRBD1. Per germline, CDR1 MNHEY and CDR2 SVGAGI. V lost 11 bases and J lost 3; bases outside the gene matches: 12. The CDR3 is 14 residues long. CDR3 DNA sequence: TGTGCCCGAAAAAGGGGACAGAACCACTATGGCTACACCTTC. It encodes CARKRGQNHYGYTF.

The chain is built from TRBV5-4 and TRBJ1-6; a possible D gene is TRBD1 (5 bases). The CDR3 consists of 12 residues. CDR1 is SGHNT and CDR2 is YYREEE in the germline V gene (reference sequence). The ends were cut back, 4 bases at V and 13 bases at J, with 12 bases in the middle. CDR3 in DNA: TGTGCCAGCAGCCCGGGGGGTGGGCCCCTCCACTTT. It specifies CASSPGGGPLHF.

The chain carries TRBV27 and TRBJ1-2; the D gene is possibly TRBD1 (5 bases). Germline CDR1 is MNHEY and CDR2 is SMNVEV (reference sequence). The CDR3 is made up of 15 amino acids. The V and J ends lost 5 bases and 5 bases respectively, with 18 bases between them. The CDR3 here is CASSHRTAGGYGYTF. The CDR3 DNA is TGTGCCAGCAGTCACCGGACCGCGGGGGGATATGGCTACACCTTC.

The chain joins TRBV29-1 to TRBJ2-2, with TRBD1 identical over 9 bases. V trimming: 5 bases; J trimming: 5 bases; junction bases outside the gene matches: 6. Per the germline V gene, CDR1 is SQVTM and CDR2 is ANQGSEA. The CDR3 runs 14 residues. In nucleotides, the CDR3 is TGCAGCGTTCGGGGGACAGGGCGGACCGGGGAGCTGTTTTTT. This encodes CSVRGTGRTGELFF.

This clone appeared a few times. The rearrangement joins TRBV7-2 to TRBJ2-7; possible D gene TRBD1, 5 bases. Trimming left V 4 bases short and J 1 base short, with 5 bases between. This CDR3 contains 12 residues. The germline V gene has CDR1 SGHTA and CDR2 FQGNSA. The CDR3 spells CASSWTSYEQYF. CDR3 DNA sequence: TGTGCCAGCAGCTGGACATCCTACGAGCAGTACTTC.

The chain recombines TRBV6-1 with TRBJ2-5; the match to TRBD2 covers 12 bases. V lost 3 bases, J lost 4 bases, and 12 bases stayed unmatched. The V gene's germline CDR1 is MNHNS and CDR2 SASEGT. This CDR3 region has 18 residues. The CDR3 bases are TGTGCCAGCAGTGAGGGGACTAGCGGGTATATTATAAGAGAGACCCAGTACTTC. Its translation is CASSEGTSGYIIRETQYF.

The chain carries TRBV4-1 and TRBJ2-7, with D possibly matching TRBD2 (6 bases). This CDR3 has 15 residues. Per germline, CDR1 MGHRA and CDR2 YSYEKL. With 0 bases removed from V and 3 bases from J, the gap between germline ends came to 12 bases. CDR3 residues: CASSQELGGFYEQYF. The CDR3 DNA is TGCGCCAGCAGCCAAGAACTGGGGGGTTTCTACGAGCAGTACTTC.

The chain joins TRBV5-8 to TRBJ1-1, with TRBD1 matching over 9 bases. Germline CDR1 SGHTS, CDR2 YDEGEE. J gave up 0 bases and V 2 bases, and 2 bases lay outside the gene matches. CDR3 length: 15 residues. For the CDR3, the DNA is TGTGCCAGCAGCTTACGACAGGGGGTGAACACTGAAGCTTTCTTT. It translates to CASSLRQGVNTEAFF.

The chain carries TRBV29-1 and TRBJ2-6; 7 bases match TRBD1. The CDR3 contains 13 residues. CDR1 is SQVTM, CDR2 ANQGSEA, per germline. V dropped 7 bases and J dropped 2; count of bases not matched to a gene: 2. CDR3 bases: TGCAGCGCTGGACAGGCTGGGGCCAACGTCCTGACTTTC. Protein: CSAGQAGANVLTF.

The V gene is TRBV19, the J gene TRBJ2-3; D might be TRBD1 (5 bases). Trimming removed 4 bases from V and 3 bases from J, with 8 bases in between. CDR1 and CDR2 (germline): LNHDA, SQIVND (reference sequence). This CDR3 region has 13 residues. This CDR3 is CASSTRTTDTQYF. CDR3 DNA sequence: TGTGCCAGTAGTACACGGACAACAGATACGCAGTATTTT.